Described below is a single TCR beta chain sequence and its context. The data were taken from a study of blood T cell repertoires in COVID-19. The overall study: Samples of COVID-19 (acute and convalescent) were obtained from the United States, Italy and Spain.

The table came from immunoSEQ multiplex PCR; TCRdb's copy has only in-frame clones and leaves some out. The table lists approximately 250,000 clones, approximately 90% of them singletons. This CDR3 contains 13 residues. J gave up 3 bases and V 5 bases, and 1 base lay outside the gene matches. Germline CDR1 SGHDN, CDR2 FVKESK. The chain recombines TRBV14 with TRBJ1-3, with TRBD1 matching over 7 bases. The material sequenced was PBMCs or T cells enriched from blood (not recorded which). The TCR comes from a young woman with acute COVID-19. The CDR3 region has the DNA TGTGCCAGCAGCAGGGGGCTTGGAAACACCATATATTTT. Protein product: CASSRGLGNTIYF.